Presented here are 21 T cell receptor beta chains from one specimen sequenced in a study of blood T cell repertoires in COVID-19. Data came from immunoSEQ multiplex PCR; TCRdb stores just in-frame clones and leaves some out. The sample carries 40,000 to 50,000 clones, 87% recorded once. Input material: peripheral blood. Every receptor here comes from a woman aged 80 or over with COVID-19, enrolled during active disease.

This chain connects TRBV6-5 to TRBJ1-4; D perhaps matches TRBD1 (5 bases). This CDR3 is 15 amino acids long. Germline loops: CDR1 MNHEY, CDR2 SVGAGI. The V and J ends lost 7 bases and 1 base respectively, with 13 bases between them. In nucleotides, the CDR3 is TGTGCCAGCACCGACCCAGGGCGAACTAATGAAAAACTGTTTTTT. Translating gives CASTDPGRTNEKLFF.

The V call is TRBV5-1, the J call TRBJ1-3; the D is unclear. Trimming took off 0 bases at V and 2 bases at J, with 12 bases between the two ends. Germline CDR1 reads SGHRS; CDR2 reads YFSETQ. This CDR3 contains 16 residues. The chain's CDR3 is CASSLDLTGTGNTIYF. CDR3 DNA sequence: TGCGCCAGCAGCTTGGACCTGACCGGGACTGGAAACACCATATATTTT.

The genes are TRBV7-9 and TRBJ2-3; 14 positions match TRBD2. V was pared by 4 bases and J by 5 bases, with 8 bases of the junction left unmatched. From germline, CDR1 is SEHNR and CDR2 FQNEAQ (reference sequence). This CDR3 has 17 residues. Here the CDR3 DNA reads TGTGCCAGCAGCTGGGGACTAGCGGGAGTGCCGGGAGATACGCAGTATTTT. This codes for CASSWGLAGVPGDTQYF.

This chain connects TRBV6-6 to TRBJ1-1; D gene ambiguous. Germline loops: CDR1 MNHNY, CDR2 SVGAGI (reference sequence). The V and J ends lost 0 bases and 0 bases respectively, with 8 bases between them. The CDR3 has 15 amino acids. The CDR3 protein is CASSYSGGMNTEAFF. CDR3 nucleotide sequence: TGTGCCAGCAGTTACTCTGGCGGCATGAACACTGAAGCTTTCTTT.

CDR3 nucleotide sequence: TGTGCCAGTTTCTTCGCAGACAGTAGGACGCAGTATTTT. As protein: CASFFADSRTQYF. V usage is TRBV2 and J usage is TRBJ2-3; D is perhaps TRBD1 (5 bases). The CDR3 is 13 amino acids. Trimming pared 9 bases from V and 9 bases from J, leaving 19 bases between. The germline gives CDR1 SNHLY, CDR2 FYNNEI. The full variable domain, rest sourced from reference TRBV2 and TRBJ2-3, is EPEVTQTPSHQVTQMGQEVILRCVPISNHLYFYWYRQILGQKVEFLVSFYNNEISEKSEIFDDQFSVERPDGSNFTLKIRSTKLEDSAMYFCASFFADSRTQYFGPGTRLTVL.

The rearrangement uses TRBV7-2 and TRBJ1-5; possible D gene TRBD1, 6 bases. Looked up from germline, CDR1 is SGHTA and CDR2 is FQGNSA. V was trimmed by 3 bases and J by 4 bases, leaving 7 bases between them. CDR3 length equals 13 residues. Written as DNA, the CDR3 is TGTGCCAGCAGCTTTACAGGGAATCAGCCCCAGCATTTT. Translating it yields CASSFTGNQPQHF.

This clone showed up just a few times. The chain combines TRBV19 with TRBJ1-5, with D unresolved. The length of the CDR3 is 15 residues. The V and J ends lost 3 bases and 2 bases respectively, with 11 bases between them. Germline values: CDR1 LNHDA, CDR2 SQIVND (reference sequence). CDR3 in amino acids: CASSIGRAGNQPQHF. The DNA of the CDR3 is TGTGCCAGTAGTATTGGGAGGGCCGGCAATCAGCCCCAGCATTTT.

The gene calls are TRBV6-5 and TRBJ1-1; TRBD1 might be the D (5 bases). The germline gives CDR1 MNHEY, CDR2 SVGAGI. The CDR3 length is 15 residues. Trimming left V 7 bases short and J 3 bases short, with 18 bases between. The CDR3 DNA sequence: TGTGCCAGCACCGGGCAGGCAGCGGGGGACACTGAAGCTTTCTTT. Amino acid sequence: CASTGQAAGDTEAFF.

J is TRBJ1-5 and V is TRBV4-1; no clear D gene. The CDR3 sequence is 17 residues long. V gave up 1 base and J gave up 4 bases, with 17 bases separating them. The germline gives CDR1 MGHRA, CDR2 YSYEKL. The CDR3 nucleotides are TGCGCCAGCAGCCAAGGAGTCAGTTATGGGAGAAATCAGCCCCAGCATTTT. Its protein product is CASSQGVSYGRNQPQHF.

This chain's CDR3 is CASSEETGVLNTEAFF. The CDR3 bases are TGTGCCAGCAGTGAGGAGACAGGCGTACTCAACACTGAAGCTTTCTTT. This chain links TRBV28 with TRBJ1-1, with D perhaps matching TRBD1 (6 bases). This CDR3 contains 16 residues. The V and J ends lost 5 bases and 2 bases respectively, with 18 bases between them. CDR1 and CDR2 from the germline V gene are MDHEN and SYDVKM.

This clone was observed once. The chain has TRBV7-2 and TRBJ2-7; 14 nucleotides line up with TRBD2. The germline CDR1 and CDR2 sequences are SGHTA and FQGNSA. The CDR3 has 14 residues. Trimming cost V 5 bases and J 11 bases; bases outside gene matches: 8. The CDR3 region is CASSAGLAGALEYF. Written as DNA, the CDR3 is TGTGCCAGCAGCGCGGGACTAGCGGGAGCCCTCGAGTACTTC.

The gene calls are TRBV5-5 and TRBJ1-1; tentative D call: TRBD1 (6 bases). The V gene lost 0 bases and the J gene lost 1 base, with 7 bases spanning the gap. The CDR3 covers 14 residues. CDR1 is SGHKS and CDR2 is YYEKEE in the germline V gene (reference sequence). CDR3 sequence: CASSLGRGNTEAFF. The CDR3 bases are TGTGCCAGCAGCTTGGGCAGGGGGAACACTGAAGCTTTCTTT.

The V and J genes are TRBV3-1 (or the pseudogene TRBV3-2) and TRBJ2-5, with 13 bases lining up with TRBD2. The CDR3 runs to 17 residues. Losses at the gene ends were 4 bases for V and 4 bases for J; bases not matched to a gene: 9. Germline assignment: CDR1 LGHDT and CDR2 YNNKEL (reference sequence). The CDR3 loop is CASSRTSGSPRGETQYF. In DNA form, the CDR3 reads TGTGCCAGCAGCCGGACTAGCGGGAGCCCCAGGGGAGAGACCCAGTACTTC.

This chain links TRBV7-2 with TRBJ1-4; the match to TRBD1 covers 9 bases. Trimming removed 4 bases from V and 1 base from J; junction bases left unmatched: 4. Germline V gene sequence: CDR1 SGHTA, CDR2 FQGNSA. The CDR3 runs 16 residues. The CDR3 DNA sequence: TGTGCCAGCAGCTACCGGACAGGGGTAACTAATGAAAAACTGTTTTTT. Protein product: CASSYRTGVTNEKLFF.

The CDR3 DNA reads as TGTGCCATCAGTGCGGGGGGATACCAAGCTTTCTTT. Its protein is CAISAGGYQAFF. This chain uses TRBV10-3 with TRBJ1-1; D possibly corresponds to TRBD1 (5 bases). Trimming removed 4 bases at V and 9 bases at J, with 12 bases between. CDR3 length: 12 residues. Germline V gene sequence: CDR1 ENHRY, CDR2 SYGVKD.

Written as DNA, the CDR3 is TGTGCCAGCATCTCTCCGGGGACAGGGAGTAACTATGGCTACACCTTC. Residues: CASISPGTGSNYGYTF. The rearrangement joins TRBV28 to TRBJ1-2; 9 bases align to TRBD1. The J segment lost 1 base and the V segment lost 7 bases, leaving 10 bases of the junction unmatched. Germline V gene data show CDR1 as MDHEN and CDR2 as SYDVKM. The CDR3 loop spans 16 amino acids.

The CDR3 loop reads CASSSWTGNEQYF. CDR3 in DNA: TGTGCCAGCAGCTCGTGGACAGGGAACGAGCAGTACTTC. This rearrangement joins TRBV7-9 to TRBJ2-7, with 8 bases lining up with TRBD1. The CDR3 consists of 13 residues. Germline lookup yields CDR1 SEHNR and CDR2 FQNEAQ (reference sequence). After removal of 4 bases from V and 5 bases from J, the junction contained 4 bases not matched to a gene.

The CDR3, as DNA: TGCAGCGTTGGGCCCCTGTTTAACTATGGCTACACCTTC. It is translated as CSVGPLFNYGYTF. This rearrangement joins TRBV29-1 to TRBJ1-2; D remains ambiguous. Per the germline V gene, CDR1 is SQVTM and CDR2 is ANQGSEA. This CDR3 is 13 amino acids long. The V gene lost 4 bases and the J gene lost 1 base, with 10 bases spanning the gap.

The chain joins TRBV6-5 to TRBJ1-5; D gene unclear. The CDR3 extends over 14 amino acids. In germline, CDR1 is MNHEY, CDR2 SVGAGI. The germline V and J ends were trimmed by 6 bases and 3 bases, with 12 bases remaining between them. CDR3 DNA sequence: TGTGCCAGCAGGGGGAGGCAGGACAATCAGCCCCAGCATTTT. Translated, it gives CASRGRQDNQPQHF.

The chain couples TRBV5-1 to TRBJ1-1, with 11 bases matching TRBD1. The J segment lost 5 bases and the V segment lost 4 bases, leaving 13 bases of the junction unmatched. The germline V gene encodes CDR1 SGHRS and CDR2 YFSETQ. The CDR3 sequence is 17 residues long. The CDR3: CASSAPGQGVGRTEAFF. The DNA for the CDR3 is TGCGCCAGCAGCGCGCCGGGACAGGGGGTGGGTAGGACTGAAGCTTTCTTT.

The gene calls are TRBV6-2 or TRBV6-3 and TRBJ1-1, with a possible D match to TRBD1 (6 bases). Trimming shortened V by 6 bases and J by 4 bases, and 15 bases separated the two germline ends. Germline-derived CDR1 and CDR2 are MNHEY and SVGEGT. This CDR3 spans 14 amino acids. The CDR3 region has the DNA TGTGCCAGCAGCGCGGTGGGGGGGCTCACTGAAGCTTTCTTT. It encodes CASSAVGGLTEAFF.